Reported below is one T cell receptor (beta chain). Its antigen is still unknown. The source of the sample is a study of T-cell reconstitution after alpha-beta-depleted transplantation in children. Study outcomes and limitations: Approximately two months post-transplant, alpha-beta T cells reportedly originated from several hundred expanded graft clones.

The CDR3 consists of 14 residues. The V segment lost 3 bases and the J segment 2 bases; nucleotides outside the gene matches: 3. Germline CDR1 reads MNHEY; CDR2 reads SMNVEV (reference sequence). Unique molecular identifiers were incorporated into the prepared TCRbeta library. TCRdb re-called the PCR reads with MiXCR, one entry per CDR3 protein. The table has more than 400,000 distinct CDR3 sequences, more than 9.5% seen once. The clonotype was recovered from a female patient aged 2-9 years who had a stem cell transplant for aplastic anemia, so the T cells may come from the graft donor. The material was PBMCs, mostly from graft donor cells, obtained 180 days after TCRalphabeta/CD19-depleted stem cell transplant. The chain joins TRBV27 to TRBJ2-5; 7 bases are a match to TRBD1. The CDR3 loop is CASSFRDRQETQYF. CDR3 nucleotides: TGTGCCAGCAGTTTCCGGGACAGACAAGAGACCCAGTACTTC.